This TCR beta chain was recorded in a study of T cells after yellow fever vaccination. General study points: CD4 and CD8 compartments shared a small share of clonotypes, likely from convergent recombination. When the response was secondary, it was weaker but reached its peak faster, day 5 versus 15.

Germline values: CDR1 MNHEY, CDR2 SMNVEV (reference sequence). Trimming cost V 3 bases and J 3 bases, with 8 bases left between them. CDR3 size: 14 residues. The sample holds a few counts of this clonotype. Antigen specificity is unknown. TCRdb used MiXCR to reprocess the 5' RACE reads, holding one entry per CDR3 protein. This sample yields 300,000 to 400,000 distinct CDR3 sequences, of which about 12% are seen a single time; around 3% belongs to the top ten. The source of this sequence is a man younger than 35 who received the YFV17D yellow fever vaccine. The specimen was CD4+ T cells sorted from PBMCs, collected 15 days after the yellow fever booster vaccination. The rearrangement links TRBV27 to TRBJ2-2; perhaps TRBD1 as D (5 bases). The CDR3: CASSFQGYTGELFF. Here the CDR3 DNA reads TGTGCCAGCAGTTTCCAGGGATACACCGGGGAGCTGTTTTTT.